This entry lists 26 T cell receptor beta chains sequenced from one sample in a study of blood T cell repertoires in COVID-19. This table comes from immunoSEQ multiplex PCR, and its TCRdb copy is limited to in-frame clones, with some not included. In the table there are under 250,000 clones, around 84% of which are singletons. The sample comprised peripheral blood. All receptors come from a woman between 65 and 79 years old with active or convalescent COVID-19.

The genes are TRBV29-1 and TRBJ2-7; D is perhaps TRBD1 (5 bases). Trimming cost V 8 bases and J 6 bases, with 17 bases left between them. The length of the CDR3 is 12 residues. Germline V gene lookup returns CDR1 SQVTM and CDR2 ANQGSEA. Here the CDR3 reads CSYYSGRGEQYF. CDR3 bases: TGCAGCTATTATTCAGGTAGGGGCGAGCAGTACTTC.

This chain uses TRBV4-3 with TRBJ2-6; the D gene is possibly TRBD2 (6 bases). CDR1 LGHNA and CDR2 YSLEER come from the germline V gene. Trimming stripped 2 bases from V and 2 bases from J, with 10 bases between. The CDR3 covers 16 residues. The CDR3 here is CASSQRGGTGANVLTF. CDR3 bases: TGCGCCAGCAGCCAAAGGGGAGGTACTGGGGCCAACGTCCTGACTTTC.

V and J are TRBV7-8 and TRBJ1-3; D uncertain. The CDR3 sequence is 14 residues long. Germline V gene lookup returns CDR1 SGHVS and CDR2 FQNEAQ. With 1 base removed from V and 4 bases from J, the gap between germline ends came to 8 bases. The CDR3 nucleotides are TGTGCCAGCAGCTTAGATAATCGGGGAAACACCATATATTTT. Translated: CASSLDNRGNTIYF.

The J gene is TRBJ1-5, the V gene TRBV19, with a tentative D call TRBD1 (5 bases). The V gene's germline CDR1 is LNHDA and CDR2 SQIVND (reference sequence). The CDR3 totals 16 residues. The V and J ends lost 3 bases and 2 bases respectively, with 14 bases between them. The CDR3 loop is CASSISQGSGNQPQHF. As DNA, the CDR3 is TGTGCCAGTAGTATCTCCCAGGGAAGCGGCAATCAGCCCCAGCATTTT.

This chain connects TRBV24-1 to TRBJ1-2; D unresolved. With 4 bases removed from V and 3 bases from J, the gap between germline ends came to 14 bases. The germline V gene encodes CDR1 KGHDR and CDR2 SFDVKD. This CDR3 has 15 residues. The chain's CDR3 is CATSDPGEGHYGYTF. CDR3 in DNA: TGTGCCACCAGTGACCCAGGAGAGGGTCACTATGGCTACACCTTC.

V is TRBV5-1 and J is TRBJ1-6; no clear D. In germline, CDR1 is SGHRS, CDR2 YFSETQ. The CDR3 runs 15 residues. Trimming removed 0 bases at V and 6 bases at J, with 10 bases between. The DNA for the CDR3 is TGCGCCAGCAGCTTGGGGGCGCAGTCTAATTCACCCCTCCACTTT. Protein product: CASSLGAQSNSPLHF.

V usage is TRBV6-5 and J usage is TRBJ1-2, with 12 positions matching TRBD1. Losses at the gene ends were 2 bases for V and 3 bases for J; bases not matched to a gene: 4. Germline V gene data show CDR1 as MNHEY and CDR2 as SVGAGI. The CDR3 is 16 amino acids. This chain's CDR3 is CASSYGTGGPDYGYTF. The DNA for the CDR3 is TGTGCCAGCAGTTACGGGACAGGGGGCCCGGACTATGGCTACACCTTC.

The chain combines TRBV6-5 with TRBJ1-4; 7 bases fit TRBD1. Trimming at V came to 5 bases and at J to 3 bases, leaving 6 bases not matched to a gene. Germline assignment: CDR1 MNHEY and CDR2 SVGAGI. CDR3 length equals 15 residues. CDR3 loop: CASSTNRGPNEKLFF. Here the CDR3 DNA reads TGTGCCAGCAGTACAAACAGGGGCCCTAATGAAAAACTGTTTTTT.

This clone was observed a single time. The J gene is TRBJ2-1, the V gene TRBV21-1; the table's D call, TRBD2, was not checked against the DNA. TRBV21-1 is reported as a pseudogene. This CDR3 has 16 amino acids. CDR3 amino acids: CASSKVAGWGYNEQFF. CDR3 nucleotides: TGTGCCAGCAGCAAAGTTGCGGGCTGGGGCTACAATGAGCAGTTCTTC.

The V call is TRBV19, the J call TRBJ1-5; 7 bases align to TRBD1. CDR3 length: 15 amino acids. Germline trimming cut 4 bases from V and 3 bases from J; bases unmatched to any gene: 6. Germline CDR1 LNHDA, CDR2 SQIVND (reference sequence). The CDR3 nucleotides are TGTGCCAGTAGTAAGGCAGGGGGTACCAATCAGCCCCAGCATTTT. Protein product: CASSKAGGTNQPQHF.

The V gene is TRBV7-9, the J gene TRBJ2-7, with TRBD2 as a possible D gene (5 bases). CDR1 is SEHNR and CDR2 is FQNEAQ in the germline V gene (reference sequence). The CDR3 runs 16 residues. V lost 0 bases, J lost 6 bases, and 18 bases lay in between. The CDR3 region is CASSLAASHLLVEQYF. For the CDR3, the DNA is TGTGCCAGCAGCTTAGCGGCTAGCCATCTCTTAGTCGAGCAGTACTTC. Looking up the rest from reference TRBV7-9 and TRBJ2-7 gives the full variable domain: DTGVSQNPRHKITKRGQNVTFRCDPISEHNRLYWYRQTLGQGPEFLTYFQNEAQLEKSRLLSDRFSAERPKGSFSTLEIQRTEQGDSAMYLCASSLAASHLLVEQYFGPGTRLTVT.

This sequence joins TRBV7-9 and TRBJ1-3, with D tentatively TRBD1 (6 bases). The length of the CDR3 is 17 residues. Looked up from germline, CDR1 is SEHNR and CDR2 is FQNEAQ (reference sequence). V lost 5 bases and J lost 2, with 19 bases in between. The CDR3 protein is CASSVGANILTGNTIYF. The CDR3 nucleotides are TGTGCCAGCAGCGTGGGGGCCAACATTCTTACTGGAAACACCATATATTTT.

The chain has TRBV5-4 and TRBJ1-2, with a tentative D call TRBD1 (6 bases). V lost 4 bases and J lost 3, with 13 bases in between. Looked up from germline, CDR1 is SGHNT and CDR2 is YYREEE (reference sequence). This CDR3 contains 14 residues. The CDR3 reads CASSPRTEYYGYTF. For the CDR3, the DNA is TGTGCCAGCAGCCCTCGGACAGAATACTATGGCTACACCTTC.

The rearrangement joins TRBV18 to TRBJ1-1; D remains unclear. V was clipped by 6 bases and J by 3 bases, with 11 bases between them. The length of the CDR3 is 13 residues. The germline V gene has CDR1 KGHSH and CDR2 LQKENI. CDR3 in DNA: TGTGCCAGCTCCGGACGGGAGGACACTGAAGCTTTCTTT. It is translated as CASSGREDTEAFF.

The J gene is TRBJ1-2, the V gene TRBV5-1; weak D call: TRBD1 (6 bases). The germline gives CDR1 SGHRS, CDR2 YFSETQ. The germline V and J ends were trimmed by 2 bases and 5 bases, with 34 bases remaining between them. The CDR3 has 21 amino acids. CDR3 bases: TGCGCCAGCAGCTTAGACTCGGGTAAACTCGGACAGCAAGTCGCTGTTTATGGCTACACCTTC. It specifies CASSLDSGKLGQQVAVYGYTF.

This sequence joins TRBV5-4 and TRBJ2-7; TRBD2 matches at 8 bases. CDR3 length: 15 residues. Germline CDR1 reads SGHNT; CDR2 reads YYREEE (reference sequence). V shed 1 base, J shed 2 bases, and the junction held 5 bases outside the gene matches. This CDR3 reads CASSLTAGAAYEQYF. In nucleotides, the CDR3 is TGTGCCAGCAGCTTGACAGCGGGGGCTGCCTACGAGCAGTACTTC.

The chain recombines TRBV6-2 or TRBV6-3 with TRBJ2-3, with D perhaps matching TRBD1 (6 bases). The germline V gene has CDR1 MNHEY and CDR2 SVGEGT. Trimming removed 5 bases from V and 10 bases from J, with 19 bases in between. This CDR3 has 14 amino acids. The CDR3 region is CASSQGIARSAQYF. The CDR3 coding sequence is TGTGCCAGCAGTCAGGGGATAGCGAGATCCGCGCAGTATTTT.

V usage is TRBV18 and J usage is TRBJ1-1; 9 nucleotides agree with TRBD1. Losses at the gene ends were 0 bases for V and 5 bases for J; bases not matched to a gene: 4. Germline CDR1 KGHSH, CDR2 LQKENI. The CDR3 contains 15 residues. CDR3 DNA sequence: TGTGCCAGCTCACCACCGGGACAGGGATTGACTGAAGCTTTCTTT. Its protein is CASSPPGQGLTEAFF. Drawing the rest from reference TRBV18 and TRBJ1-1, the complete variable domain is NAGVMQNPRHLVRRRGQEARLRCSPMKGHSHVYWYRQLPEEGLKFMVYLQKENIIDESGMPKERFSAEFPKEGPSILRIQQVVRGDSAAYFCASSPPGQGLTEAFFGQGTRLTVV.

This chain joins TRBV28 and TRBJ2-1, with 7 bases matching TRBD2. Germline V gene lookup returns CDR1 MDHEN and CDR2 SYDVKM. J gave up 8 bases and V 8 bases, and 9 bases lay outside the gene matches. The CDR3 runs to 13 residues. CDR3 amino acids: CASGKAGSHEQFF. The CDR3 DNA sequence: TGTGCCAGCGGGAAAGCGGGGAGCCATGAGCAGTTCTTC.

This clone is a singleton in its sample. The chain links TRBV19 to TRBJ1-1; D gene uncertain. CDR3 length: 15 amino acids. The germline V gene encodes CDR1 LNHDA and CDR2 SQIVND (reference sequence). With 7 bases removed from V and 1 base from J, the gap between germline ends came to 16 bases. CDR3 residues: CASNGWADGNTEAFF. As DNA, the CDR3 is TGTGCCAGTAATGGATGGGCAGACGGGAACACTGAAGCTTTCTTT.

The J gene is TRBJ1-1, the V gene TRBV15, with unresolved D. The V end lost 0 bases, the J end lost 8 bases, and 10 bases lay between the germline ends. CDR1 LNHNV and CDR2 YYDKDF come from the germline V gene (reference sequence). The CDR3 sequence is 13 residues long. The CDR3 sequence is CATSRDSGWEAFF. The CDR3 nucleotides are TGTGCCACCAGCAGAGATTCGGGATGGGAAGCTTTCTTT.

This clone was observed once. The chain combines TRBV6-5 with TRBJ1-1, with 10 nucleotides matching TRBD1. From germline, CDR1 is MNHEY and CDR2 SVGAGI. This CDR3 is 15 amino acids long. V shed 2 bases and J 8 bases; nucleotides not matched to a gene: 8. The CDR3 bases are TGTGCCAGCAGTTACACACGACAGGGGGCGCGAGAAGCTTTCTTT. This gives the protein CASSYTRQGAREAFF.

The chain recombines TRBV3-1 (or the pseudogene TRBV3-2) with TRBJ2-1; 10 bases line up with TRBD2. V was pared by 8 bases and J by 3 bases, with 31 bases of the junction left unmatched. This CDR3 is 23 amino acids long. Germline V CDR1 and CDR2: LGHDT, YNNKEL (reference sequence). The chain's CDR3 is CASRRTPPRPDSLLAGNYNEQFF. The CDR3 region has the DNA TGTGCCAGCCGCAGGACCCCTCCACGACCAGATTCCCTACTAGCGGGGAACTACAATGAGCAGTTCTTC.

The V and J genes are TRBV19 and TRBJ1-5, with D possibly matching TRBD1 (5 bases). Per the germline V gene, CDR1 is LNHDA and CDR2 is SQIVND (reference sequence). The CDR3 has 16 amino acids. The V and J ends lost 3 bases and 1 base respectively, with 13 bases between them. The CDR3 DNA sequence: TGTGCCAGTAGTATCTCGGGGGGGTTCAGCAATCAGCCCCAGCATTTT. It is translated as CASSISGGFSNQPQHF.

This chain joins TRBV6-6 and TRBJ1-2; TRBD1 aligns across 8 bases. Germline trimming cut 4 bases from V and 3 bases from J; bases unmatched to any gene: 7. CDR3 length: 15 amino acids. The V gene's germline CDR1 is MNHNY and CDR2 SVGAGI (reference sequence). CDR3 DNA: TGTGCCAGCAGTTTCGGACAGGGCGGCGACTATGGCTACACCTTC. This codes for CASSFGQGGDYGYTF.

Written as DNA, the CDR3 is TGCAGCGTTGAAGCGCCGACGGGGAACTATGGCTACACCTTC. Protein sequence: CSVEAPTGNYGYTF. The V and J genes are TRBV29-1 and TRBJ1-2, with D unclear. This CDR3 spans 14 amino acids. From germline, CDR1 is SQVTM and CDR2 ANQGSEA. The V end was cut by 1 base, the J end by 2 bases, with 11 bases between.